Below, 18 T cell receptor beta chains from the same sample are listed, as sequenced in a study of metastatic and nonmetastatic thyroid tumors. TCRdb re-called the PCR reads through MiXCR. The table lists under 20,000 clones, roughly 26% of them singletons. No patient received treatment before thyroid surgery. Sequencing input: tumor tissue. Source of these receptors: a female donor with papillary thyroid cancer or a benign thyroid nodule (not recorded which). Some clones in this sample may be carry-over from other donors' samples.

The V call is TRBV15, the J call TRBJ2-5; 11 positions match TRBD2. The CDR3 is 18 amino acids. V shed 4 bases, J shed 5 bases, and the junction held 15 bases outside the gene matches. Germline values: CDR1 LNHNV, CDR2 YYDKDF (reference sequence). CDR3 residues: CATSTGETSGTWVETQYF. The DNA for the CDR3 is TGTGCCACCAGCACAGGGGAGACTAGCGGGACGTGGGTGGAGACCCAGTACTTC. Supplemented by reference TRBV15 and TRBJ2-5, the full variable domain reads DAMVIQNPRYQVTQFGKPVTLSCSQTLNHNVMYWYQQKSSQAPKLLFHYYDKDFNNEADTPDNFQSRRPNTSFCFLDIRSPGLGDTAMYLCATSTGETSGTWVETQYFGPGTRLLVL.

The V and J genes are TRBV15 and TRBJ1-2; D remains unclear. V was pared by 5 bases and J by 7 bases, with 20 bases between. Germline V CDR1 and CDR2: LNHNV, YYDKDF (reference sequence). The CDR3 has 15 residues. The CDR3 protein is CATSSSKKVASGYTF. CDR3 coding DNA: TGTGCCACCAGCTCAAGCAAGAAGGTGGCGAGTGGCTACACCTTC. The full variable domain, rest sourced from reference TRBV15 and TRBJ1-2, is DAMVIQNPRYQVTQFGKPVTLSCSQTLNHNVMYWYQQKSSQAPKLLFHYYDKDFNNEADTPDNFQSRRPNTSFCFLDIRSPGLGDTAMYLCATSSSKKVASGYTFGSGTRLTVV.

In this sample, this clone turned up a few times. A much larger clone lies a single base off, so this may be a read error. The chain uses TRBV7-9 and TRBJ2-7, with 7 bases matching TRBD1. The CDR3 runs to 15 residues. Germline assignment: CDR1 SEHNR and CDR2 FQNEAQ (reference sequence). The CDR3 here is CVSSQDRARPYEQYF. The CDR3 DNA reads TGTGTCAGCAGCCAAGACAGGGCGAGGCCCTACGAGCAGTACTTC.

The chain carries TRBV12-3 or TRBV12-4 and TRBJ2-5; 7 nucleotides line up with TRBD1. J was trimmed by 9 bases and V by 7 bases; bases with no gene match: 11. The CDR3 has 13 amino acids. The CDR3 DNA reads TGTGCCAGCACCGTAGACAGGGAACGAGCCCAGTACTTC. Translating gives CASTVDRERAQYF.

The chain carries TRBV28 and TRBJ2-6, with TRBD1 matching over 7 bases. Germline CDR1 reads MDHEN; CDR2 reads SYDVKM. The length of the CDR3 is 17 residues. V trimming: 6 bases; J trimming: 4 bases; junction bases outside the gene matches: 12. The CDR3 region is CASSTRQGVGGANVLTF. CDR3 DNA: TGTGCCAGCAGCACCCGACAGGGCGTAGGGGGGGCCAACGTCCTGACTTTC. Based on the CDR3 plus reference TRBV28 and TRBJ2-6, the full variable domain is DVKVTQSSRYLVKRTGEKVFLECVQDMDHENMFWYRQDPGLGLRLIYFSYDVKMKEKGDIPEGYSVSREKKERFSLILESASTNQTSMYLCASSTRQGVGGANVLTFGAGSRLTVL.

J is TRBJ1-1 and V is TRBV6-1; no clear D gene. The CDR3 length is 14 residues. V was pared by 5 bases and J by 3 bases, with 13 bases between. Germline values: CDR1 MNHNS, CDR2 SASEGT. CDR3 sequence (DNA): TGTGCCAGCAGTCGAACCGAAGGGTACACTGAAGCTTTCTTT. It specifies CASSRTEGYTEAFF.

This clone was observed many times. The gene calls are TRBV10-3 and TRBJ2-3, with D unclear. Trimming removed 9 bases at V and 3 bases at J, with 4 bases between. The CDR3 is 10 amino acids. Germline CDR1 ENHRY, CDR2 SYGVKD. CDR3 sequence (DNA): TGTGCCATATTAACAGATACGCAGTATTTT. As protein: CAILTDTQYF.

As for this clone: Sequence at one end of the junction differs from germline and may be a read error. V and J are TRBV30 and TRBJ2-5; 9 bases align to TRBD2. The CDR3 is 16 residues long. Germline CDR1 and CDR2: GTSNPN and SVGIG (reference sequence). The CDR3 DNA sequence: TGTGTCTGGAGCCTAGCGGGGTCCGCGTACCAAGAGACCCAGTACTTC. Protein sequence: CVWSLAGSAYQETQYF.

The table lists this clone with many counts. V is TRBV6-1 and J is TRBJ2-1, with 14 bases lining up with TRBD2. There are 16 residues in the CDR3. V shed 3 bases and J 6 bases; nucleotides not matched to a gene: 4. CDR1 MNHNS and CDR2 SASEGT come from the germline V gene. In DNA form, the CDR3 reads TGTGCCAGCAGTGACACCGGGACTAGCGGGAGCAATGAGCAGTTCTTC. Translated, it gives CASSDTGTSGSNEQFF.

In this sample, this clone turned up many times. This sequence joins TRBV4-1 and TRBJ1-1; TRBD1 is a possible D gene (6 bases). The CDR3 runs 17 residues. The germline V gene encodes CDR1 MGHRA and CDR2 YSYEKL. Trimming removed 0 bases at V and 1 base at J, with 15 bases between. CDR3 in amino acids: CASSQDGGRAGNTEAFF. The CDR3 nucleotides read TGCGCCAGCAGCCAAGATGGGGGCAGGGCTGGGAACACTGAAGCTTTCTTT.

There are many counts of this clone. The genes are TRBV10-3 and TRBJ1-1; D not certain. The V end lost 6 bases, the J end lost 1 base, and 9 bases lay between the germline ends. Per germline, CDR1 ENHRY and CDR2 SYGVKD. CDR3 length equals 13 residues. CDR3 nucleotides: TGTGCCATCAGGAGACCAGGGAACACTGAAGCTTTCTTT. This gives the protein CAIRRPGNTEAFF.

This clone is categorized as medium-sized. The same CDR3 can be traced to other DNA sequences in this sample. The chain combines TRBV3-1 with TRBJ1-2, with D tentatively TRBD1 (5 bases). Germline values: CDR1 LGHDT, CDR2 YNNKEL (reference sequence). CDR3 length equals 14 residues. Trimming left V 4 bases short and J 2 bases short, with 11 bases between. In DNA form, the CDR3 reads TGTGCCAGCAGCCCCCGCGGGGCAAACTATGGCTACACCTTC. Translating it yields CASSPRGANYGYTF. The full variable domain, its missing parts supplied by reference TRBV3-1 and TRBJ1-2, is DTAVSQTPKYLVTQMGNDKSIKCEQNLGHDTMYWYKQDSKKFLKIMFSYNNKELIINETVPNRFSPKSPDKAHLNLHINSLELGDSAVYFCASSPRGANYGYTFGSGTRLTVV.

This clone was recorded many times. The chain employs TRBV12-3 or TRBV12-4 and TRBJ2-3; D tentatively reads TRBD1 or TRBD2 (5 bases each). V dropped 1 base and J dropped 9 bases, with 8 bases sitting between them. This CDR3 contains 12 residues. This CDR3 is CASSLVGDTQYF. Here the CDR3 DNA reads TGTGCCAGCAGTTTAGTAGGGGACACGCAGTATTTT.

The chain uses TRBV20-1 and TRBJ1-2, with 9 bases that match TRBD1. The CDR3 has 15 residues. The V and J ends lost 3 bases and 6 bases, in that order; junction bases with no gene match: 11. CDR1 and CDR2 (germline): DFQATT, SNEGSKA (reference sequence). The CDR3 bases are TGCAGTGCTAGTGACCGCGGGACAGGGAGTCATGGCTACACCTTC. It encodes CSASDRGTGSHGYTF.

A remark on this clone: Given the absence of the conserved phenylalanine or tryptophan at the CDR3 end, a read error is likely. The gene calls are TRBV19 and TRBJ2-2; D is unresolved. The CDR3 contains 11 residues. Germline loops: CDR1 LNHDA, CDR2 SQIVND (reference sequence). The CDR3 loop reads CASSRPGELFS. CDR3 DNA sequence: TGTGCCAGTAGCAGGCCCGGTGAGCTGTTTTCT.

The sample holds many counts of this clone. J is TRBJ1-2 and V is TRBV18; D unclear. V shed 0 bases and J shed 2 bases, with 10 bases lying between them. Germline-derived CDR1 and CDR2 are KGHSH and LQKENI. CDR3 length equals 15 residues. The CDR3 loop is CASSPPGAGNYGYTF. CDR3 DNA sequence: TGTGCCAGCTCACCACCGGGTGCAGGAAACTATGGCTACACCTTC.

This clone was detected only once. The rearrangement links TRBV7-3 to TRBJ2-5; a weak D match, TRBD1 (5 bases). The CDR3 contains 15 residues. V was clipped by 0 bases and J by 1 base, with 9 bases between them. Germline CDR1 reads SGHTA; CDR2 reads FQGTGA. The CDR3 region is CASSLTQAPQETQYF. The CDR3 DNA sequence: TGTGCCAGCAGCTTAACACAGGCACCCCAAGAGACCCAGTACTTC.

A few counts support this clone. V gene TRBV28 combines with J gene TRBJ2-2, with D perhaps TRBD2 (6 bases). The CDR3 covers 14 residues. V lost 5 bases and J 7 bases, leaving 14 bases between the germline ends. Germline V CDR1 and CDR2: MDHEN, SYDVKM. This chain's CDR3 is CASSPSSASGELFF. The CDR3 DNA sequence: TGTGCCAGCAGTCCCTCTAGCGCAAGCGGGGAGCTGTTTTTT.